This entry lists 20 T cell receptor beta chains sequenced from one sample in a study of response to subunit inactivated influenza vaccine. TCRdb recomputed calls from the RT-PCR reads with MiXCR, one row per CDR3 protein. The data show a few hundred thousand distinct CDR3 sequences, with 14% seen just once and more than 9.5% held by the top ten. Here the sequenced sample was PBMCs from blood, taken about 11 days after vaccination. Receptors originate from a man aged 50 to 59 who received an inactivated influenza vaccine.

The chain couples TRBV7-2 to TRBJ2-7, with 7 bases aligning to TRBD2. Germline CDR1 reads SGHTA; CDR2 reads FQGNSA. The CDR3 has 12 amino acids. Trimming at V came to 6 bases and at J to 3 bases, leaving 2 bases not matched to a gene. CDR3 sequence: CASRGGVYEQYF. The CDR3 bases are TGTGCCAGCAGGGGAGGGGTCTACGAGCAGTACTTC. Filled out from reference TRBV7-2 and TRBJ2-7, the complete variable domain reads GAGVSQSPSNKVTEKGKDVELRCDPISGHTALYWYRQSLGQGLEFLIYFQGNSAPDKSGLPSDRFSAERTGGSVSTLTIQRTQQEDSAVYLCASRGGVYEQYFGPGTRLTVT.

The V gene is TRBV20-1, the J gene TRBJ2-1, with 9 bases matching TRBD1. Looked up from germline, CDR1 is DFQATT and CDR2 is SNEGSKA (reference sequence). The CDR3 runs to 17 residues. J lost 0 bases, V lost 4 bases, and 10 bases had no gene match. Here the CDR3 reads CSANRDRDFLSYNEQFF. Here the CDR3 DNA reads TGCAGTGCTAACCGGGACAGGGACTTCCTCTCCTACAATGAGCAGTTCTTC.

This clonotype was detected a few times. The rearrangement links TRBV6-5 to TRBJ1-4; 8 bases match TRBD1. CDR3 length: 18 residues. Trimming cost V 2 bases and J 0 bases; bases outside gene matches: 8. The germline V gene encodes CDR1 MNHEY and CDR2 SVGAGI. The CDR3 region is CASSYGSGGTATNEKLFF. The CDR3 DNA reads TGTGCCAGCAGTTACGGGTCAGGGGGCACGGCAACTAATGAAAAACTGTTTTTT.

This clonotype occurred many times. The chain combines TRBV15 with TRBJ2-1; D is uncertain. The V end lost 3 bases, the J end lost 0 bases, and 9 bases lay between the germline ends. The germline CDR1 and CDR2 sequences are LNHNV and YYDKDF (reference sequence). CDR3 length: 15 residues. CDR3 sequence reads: CATSRFGDSYNEQFF. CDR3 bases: TGTGCCACCAGCAGGTTCGGAGACTCCTACAATGAGCAGTTCTTC.

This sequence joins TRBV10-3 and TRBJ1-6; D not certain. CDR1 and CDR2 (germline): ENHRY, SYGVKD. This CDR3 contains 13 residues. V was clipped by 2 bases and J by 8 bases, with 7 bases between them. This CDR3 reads CAISEGNYSPLHF. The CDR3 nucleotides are TGTGCCATCAGTGAGGGGAATTATTCACCCCTCCACTTT.

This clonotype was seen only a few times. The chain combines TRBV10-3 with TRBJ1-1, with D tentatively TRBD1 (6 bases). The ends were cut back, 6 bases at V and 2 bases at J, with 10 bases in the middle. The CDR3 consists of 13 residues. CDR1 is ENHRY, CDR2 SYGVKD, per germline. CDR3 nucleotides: TGTGCCATCAGCCGGGACACAAACACTGAAGCTTTCTTT. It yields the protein CAISRDTNTEAFF.

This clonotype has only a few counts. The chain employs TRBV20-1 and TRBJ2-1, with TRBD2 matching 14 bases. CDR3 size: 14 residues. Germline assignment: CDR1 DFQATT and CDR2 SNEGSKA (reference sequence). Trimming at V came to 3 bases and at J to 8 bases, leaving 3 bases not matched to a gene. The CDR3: CSARGTSGRYEQFF. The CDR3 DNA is TGCAGTGCTAGGGGGACTAGCGGGAGATATGAGCAGTTCTTC.

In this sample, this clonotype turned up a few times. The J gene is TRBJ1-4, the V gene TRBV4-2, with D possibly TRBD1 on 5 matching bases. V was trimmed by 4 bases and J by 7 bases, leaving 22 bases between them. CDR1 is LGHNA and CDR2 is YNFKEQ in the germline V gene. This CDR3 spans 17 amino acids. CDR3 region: CASSPPEPGSGGEKLFF. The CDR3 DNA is TGTGCCAGCAGCCCACCCGAACCAGGGTCGGGAGGTGAAAAACTGTTTTTT.

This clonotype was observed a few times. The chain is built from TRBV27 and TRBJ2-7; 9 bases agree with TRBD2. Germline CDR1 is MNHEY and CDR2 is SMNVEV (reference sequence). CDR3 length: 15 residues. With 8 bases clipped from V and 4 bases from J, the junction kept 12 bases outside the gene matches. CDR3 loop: CASGRAGGPWYEQYF. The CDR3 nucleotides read TGTGCCAGCGGTAGGGCGGGAGGGCCTTGGTACGAGCAGTACTTC.

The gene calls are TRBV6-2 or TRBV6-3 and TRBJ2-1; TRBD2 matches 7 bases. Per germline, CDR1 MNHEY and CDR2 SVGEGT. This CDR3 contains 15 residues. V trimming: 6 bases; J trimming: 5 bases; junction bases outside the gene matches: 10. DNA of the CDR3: TGTGCCAGCAGATGGGAGGGCCTCCGGGACAATGAGCAGTTCTTC. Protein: CASRWEGLRDNEQFF.

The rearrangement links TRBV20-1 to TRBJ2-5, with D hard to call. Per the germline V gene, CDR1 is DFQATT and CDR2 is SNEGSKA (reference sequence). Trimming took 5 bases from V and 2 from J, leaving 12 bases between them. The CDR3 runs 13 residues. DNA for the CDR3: TGCAGTGCTTTAACGCAGGATCAAGAGACCCAGTACTTC. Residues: CSALTQDQETQYF.

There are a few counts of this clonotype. This chain's CDR3 is CASSLQGFGSPLHF. The CDR3 nucleotides read TGTGCCAGCAGCCTGCAGGGGTTCGGTTCACCCCTCCACTTT. This chain links TRBV5-5 with TRBJ1-6; D possibly corresponds to TRBD1 (6 bases). V lost 4 bases and J 9 bases, leaving 14 bases between the germline ends. CDR3 length equals 14 residues. Germline values: CDR1 SGHKS, CDR2 YYEKEE (reference sequence).

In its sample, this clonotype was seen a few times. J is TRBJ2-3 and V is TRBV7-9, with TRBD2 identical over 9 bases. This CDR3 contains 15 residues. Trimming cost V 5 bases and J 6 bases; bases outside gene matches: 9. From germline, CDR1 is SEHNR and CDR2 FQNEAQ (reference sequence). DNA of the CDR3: TGTGCCAGCAGCCCTGGGAGGACTAGCGTTGATACGCAGTATTTT. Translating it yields CASSPGRTSVDTQYF.

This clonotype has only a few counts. Here the CDR3 DNA reads TGTGCCAGCAGTTTTTTGGGCGGGATGAACACCGGGGAGCTGTTTTTT. Its protein product is CASSFLGGMNTGELFF. This chain joins TRBV27 and TRBJ2-2, with a tentative D call TRBD2 (6 bases). The CDR3 runs to 16 residues. Germline V CDR1 and CDR2: MNHEY, SMNVEV (reference sequence). Trimming stripped 3 bases from V and 1 base from J, with 12 bases between.

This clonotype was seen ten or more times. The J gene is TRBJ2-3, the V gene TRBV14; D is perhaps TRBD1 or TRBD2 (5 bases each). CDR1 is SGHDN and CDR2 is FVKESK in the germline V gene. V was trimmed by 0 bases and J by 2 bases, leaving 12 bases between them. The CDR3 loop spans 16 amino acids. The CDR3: CASSQEGTANTDTQYF. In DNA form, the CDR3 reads TGTGCCAGCAGCCAAGAGGGGACGGCGAACACAGATACGCAGTATTTT.

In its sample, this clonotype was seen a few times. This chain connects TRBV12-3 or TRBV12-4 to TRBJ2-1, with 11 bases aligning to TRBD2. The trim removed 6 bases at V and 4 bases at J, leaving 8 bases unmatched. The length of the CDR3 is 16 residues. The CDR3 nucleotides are TGTGCCAGCAGATCCGGGACTAGCGGATTGTACAATGAGCAGTTCTTC. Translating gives CASRSGTSGLYNEQFF.

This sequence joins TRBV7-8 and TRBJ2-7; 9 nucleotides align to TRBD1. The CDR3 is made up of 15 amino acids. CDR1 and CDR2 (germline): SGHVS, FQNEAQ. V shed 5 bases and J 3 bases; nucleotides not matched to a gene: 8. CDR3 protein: CASSRGRQGDYEQYF. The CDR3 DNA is TGTGCCAGCAGCCGTGGGAGACAGGGGGACTACGAGCAGTACTTC.

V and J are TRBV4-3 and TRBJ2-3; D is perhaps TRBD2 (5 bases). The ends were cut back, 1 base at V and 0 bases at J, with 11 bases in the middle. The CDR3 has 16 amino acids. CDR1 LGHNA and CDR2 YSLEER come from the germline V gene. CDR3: CASSQVIGLSTDTQYF. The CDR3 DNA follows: TGCGCCAGCAGCCAAGTGATCGGACTGAGCACAGATACGCAGTATTTT.

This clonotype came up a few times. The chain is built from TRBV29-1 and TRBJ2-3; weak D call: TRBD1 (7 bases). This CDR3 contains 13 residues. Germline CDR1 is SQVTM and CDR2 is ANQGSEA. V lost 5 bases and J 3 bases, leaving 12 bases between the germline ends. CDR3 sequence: CSVSTGRTDTQYF. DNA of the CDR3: TGCAGCGTTTCGACAGGGAGGACAGATACGCAGTATTTT.

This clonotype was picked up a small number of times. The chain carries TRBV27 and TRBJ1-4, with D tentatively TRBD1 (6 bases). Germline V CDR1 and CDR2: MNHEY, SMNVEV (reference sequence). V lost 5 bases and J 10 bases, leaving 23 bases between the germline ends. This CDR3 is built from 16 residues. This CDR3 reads CASSPGTREELRKLFF. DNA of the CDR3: TGTGCCAGCAGTCCGGGGACACGTGAGGAACTCAGAAAACTGTTTTTT.